This T cell receptor beta chain was recovered during a study of blood T cell repertoires in COVID-19. Study information: Researchers got acute and convalescent COVID-19 samples from the United States, Italy and Spain. Nucleic acid was either cDNA or gDNA, and it came from T cells, B-cell-depleted T cells, or PBMCs.

Original methodology: Estimated nucleated cell counts came from reference gene primer amplification. TCRdb's table, derived via immunoSEQ multiplex PCR, lists solely in-frame clones and lacks some. Clone size and the V and J calls come from that table; the DNA yielded D and trimming. This sample has roughly 150,000 clones, with 88% found just once. V lost 5 bases to trimming and J lost 3 bases, with 11 bases between them. Per the germline V gene, CDR1 is MNHEY and CDR2 is SMNVEV (reference sequence). The CDR3 length is 13 residues. The receptor was derived from a woman between 65 and 79 years old with acute or convalescent COVID-19. The gene calls are TRBV27 and TRBJ2-7; D is ambiguous. Sequencing input: peripheral blood. This CDR3 is CASSPYRDYEQYF. The CDR3 coding sequence is TGTGCCAGCAGTCCGTACAGAGACTACGAGCAGTACTTC.